Detailed here is one T cell receptor beta chain. This CDR3 has 14 residues. Trimming left V 7 bases short and J 10 bases short, with 22 bases between. The germline CDR1 and CDR2 sequences are LNHDA and SQIVND (reference sequence). The data originate from a study of Graves' ophthalmopathy and Graves' hyperthyroidism. Using RNA transcripts, the TCR beta CDR3 regions were amplified. In the first round, RT-PCR was carried out with HTBI primers, and a multiplex PCR formed the second round. From the multiplex PCR reads, TCRdb called clonotypes with MiXCR, one entry per CDR3 protein. This sample has 150,000 or so distinct CDR3 sequences, with 30% to 45% found just once.

The clonotype comes from a woman between 35 and 50 years old with Graves' ophthalmopathy. The chain has TRBV19 and TRBJ2-5, with D possibly being TRBD2 (5 bases). The sequenced sample consisted of peripheral blood. The chain's CDR3 is CASNPRVGGAFQYF. The CDR3, as DNA: TGTGCCAGTAACCCGAGGGTCGGCGGTGCGTTCCAGTACTTC.